The rows below give T cell receptor beta chains drawn from one sample of a study of shared clonotypes between healthy human individuals. TCRdb's table, derived via immunoSEQ multiplex PCR, lists solely in-frame clones and lacks some. The data show 2,500,000 or so clones, with more than 80% seen just once and more than 0.12% held by the top ten. Sequenced input: naive CD4+ T cells sorted from blood. The receptors were sampled from a man between 18 and 35 years old in good health. Both conserved end residues are part of each CDR3. Fields, in order: D gene, V gene, clone size, J gene, CDR3 DNA, CDR3 protein. D genes are given only for firm matches. Expanded clones get a size class; other rows say once, few or many, or leave the size out.

NA	TRBV2	NA	TRBJ2-3	TGTGCCAGCAGGCGTGCGGGACAAACAGATACGCAGTATTTT	CASRRAGQTDTQYF
NA	TRBV10-3	NA	TRBJ1-2	TGTGCCATCAGTGAGTCGCGGACGGACTATGGCTACACCTTC	CAISESRTDYGYTF
NA	TRBV21-1	NA	TRBJ2-3	TGTGCCAGCAGCAAAGACAGGACTAGCCACTGCACAGATACGCAGTATTTT	CASSKDRTSHCTDTQYF
TRBD1	TRBV2	NA	TRBJ1-6	TGTGCCAGCACCTACGACAGGGGGAAGACACCCCTCCACTTT	CASTYDRGKTPLHF
NA	TRBV11-3	NA	TRBJ2-2	TGTGCCAGCAGCCTCGGCGGGGGCAGGCGCGGGGAGCTGTTTTTT	CASSLGGGRRGELFF
TRBD2	TRBV2	NA	TRBJ2-3	TGTGCCAGCAGTGTACTAGCGGGGGGTGCCACAGATACGCAGTATTTT	CASSVLAGGATDTQYF
NA	TRBV15	NA	TRBJ2-1	TGTGCCACCAGCAGAGATAAGGGCTCCTACAATGAGCAGTTCTTC	CATSRDKGSYNEQFF
NA	TRBV19	NA	TRBJ1-4	TGTGCCAGTAGTTATCGATTAAGCGAAAAACTGTTTTTT	CASSYRLSEKLFF
NA	TRBV30	NA	TRBJ1-4	TGTGCCTCGCCGTTAGATCCTAGGGGTGAAAAACTGTTTTTT	CASPLDPRGEKLFF
NA	TRBV30	NA	TRBJ2-7	TGTGCCACGACCACAGACTACGAGCAGTACTTC	CATTTDYEQYF
TRBD2	TRBV19	NA	TRBJ2-1	TGTGCCAGCAGCTTTAGCGGGGGGGGACACAATGAGCAGTTCTTC	CASSFSGGGHNEQFF
NA	TRBV7-9	NA	TRBJ2-5	TGTGCCAGCAGCCCCGGTTTGGCCGGGGGCTGGGAGACCCAGTACTTC	CASSPGLAGGWETQYF
NA	TRBV28	NA	TRBJ1-4	TGTGCCAGCACCCAAAGGTCGGGGAAAGGGGAAAAACTGTTTTTT	CASTQRSGKGEKLFF
NA	TRBV27	NA	TRBJ2-2	TGTGCCAGCAGGCGTGACAGGTCGGGCGGGGAGCTGTTTTTT	CASRRDRSGGELFF
NA	TRBV6-1	NA	TRBJ2-7	TGTGCCAGCAGTGTGGAACAGGGGGGGGCATACGAGCAGTACTTC	CASSVEQGGAYEQYF
NA	TRBV7-2	once	TRBJ1-1	TGTGCCAGCAGCTTATACAGGCCCGCCTCTGAAGCTTTCTTT	CASSLYRPASEAFF
NA	TRBV30	once	TRBJ2-6	TGTGCCTGGAGTCTTATCCGAACATCCTCTGGGGCCAACGTCCCGACTTTC	CAWSLIRTSSGANVPTF
TRBD1	TRBV7-9	NA	TRBJ1-5	TGTGCCAGCAGCCAAGGACAGGGGGATAAGCCCCAGCATTTT	CASSQGQGDKPQHF
TRBD2	TRBV6-1	NA	TRBJ2-3	TGTGCCAGCACCTTAGCGGGGAGCACAGATACGCAGTATTTT	CASTLAGSTDTQYF
TRBD1	TRBV5-5	NA	TRBJ2-7	TGTGCCAGCAGCTTCTCGGAGACAGGGGTTTCCTACGAGCAGTACTTC	CASSFSETGVSYEQYF
NA	TRBV19	NA	TRBJ1-5	TGTGCCAGTAGTATAGTCCCGGGTTCCCAGCATTTT	CASSIVPGSQHF
NA	TRBV5-1	NA	TRBJ1-6	TGCGCCAGCAGCTTGGCAGCGAATTCACCCCTCCACTTT	CASSLAANSPLHF
NA	TRBV5-4	NA	TRBJ2-7	TGTGCCAGCAGCTCCGGACGTTCTAGCGCTACCTACGAGCAGTACTTC	CASSSGRSSATYEQYF
TRBD2	TRBV5-1	NA	TRBJ2-3	TGCGCCAGCAGCTTGGGGGAGGGTAGCACAGATACGCAGTATTTT	CASSLGEGSTDTQYF
NA	TRBV5-5	NA	TRBJ2-5	TGTGCCAGCAGCTTCGGACGGAACTCTCAAGAGACCCAGTACTTC	CASSFGRNSQETQYF
NA	TRBV7-9	NA	TRBJ2-5	TGTGCCAGCAGCTTAATCGGGAAAGAGACCCAGTACTTC	CASSLIGKETQYF
NA	TRBV7-8	NA	TRBJ1-2	TGTGCCAGCAGCTTAGGCAGTACCTATGGCTACACCTTC	CASSLGSTYGYTF
TRBD1	TRBV2	NA	TRBJ2-5	TGTGCCAGCAGGGGGACAGGGACAACCCAAGAGACCCAGTACTTC	CASRGTGTTQETQYF
TRBD1	TRBV10-3	NA	TRBJ2-7	TGTGCCATCAGCCCCTTAGGGGGGACAGGGGTTTACGAGCAGTACTTC	CAISPLGGTGVYEQYF
TRBD1	TRBV6-5	NA	TRBJ1-2	TGTGCCAGCAGTAAGTGGACAGGGACGAATGGCTACACCTTC	CASSKWTGTNGYTF
TRBD1	TRBV15	NA	TRBJ2-7	TGTGCCACCAGCAGAGCTTTACAGGGGTACGAGCAGTACTTC	CATSRALQGYEQYF
TRBD1	TRBV18	NA	TRBJ2-5	TGTGCCAGCTCGGACCGGGACAGAAATCGGCAAGAGACCCAGTACTTC	CASSDRDRNRQETQYF
NA	TRBV4-1	once	TRBJ2-2	TGCGCCAGCAGCCTTGCGCCCGGCCCCGGGGAGCTGTTTTTT	CASSLAPGPGELFF
NA	TRBV27	NA	TRBJ2-4	TGTGCCAGCAGCCCCGCACTAGCCAAAAACATTCAGTACTTC	CASSPALAKNIQYF
TRBD2	TRBV5-1	NA	TRBJ2-2	TGCGCCAGCAGCCCCAGACTAGCGGGAGAAGGTTCCGGGGAGCTGTTTTTT	CASSPRLAGEGSGELFF
NA	TRBV30	NA	TRBJ1-2	TGTGCCTGGAGTGTACGTGACAGAAACTATGGCTACACCTTC	CAWSVRDRNYGYTF
NA	TRBV23-1	NA	TRBJ1-5	TGCGCCAGCAAAGCCCAGGCAGTTCGCAATCAGCCCCAGCATTTT	CASKAQAVRNQPQHF
NA	TRBV6-1	NA	TRBJ1-5	TGTGCCAGCAGTGAAAGGAGGGGGAATCAGCCCCAGCATTTT	CASSERRGNQPQHF
TRBD2	TRBV18	NA	TRBJ2-2	TGTGCCAGCTCACCGGTCGGCTTCGGGAGGGCCGGGGAGCTGTTTTTT	CASSPVGFGRAGELFF
NA	TRBV18	NA	TRBJ1-6	TGTGCCAGCTCACCACCGAGTGGGGAATCCCTCCACTTT	CASSPPSGESLHF
NA	TRBV30	NA	TRBJ1-3	TGTGCCTGGAGTGTATCCGGCTCTGGAAACACCATATATTTT	CAWSVSGSGNTIYF
TRBD1	TRBV5-1	NA	TRBJ2-2	TGCGCCAGCAGCCCCGACAGGGGTGGGACCGGGGAGCTGTTTTTT	CASSPDRGGTGELFF
TRBD1	TRBV18	few	TRBJ1-1	TGTGCCAGCTCACCTCGGACAGGGGGGAACACTGAAGCTTTCTTT	CASSPRTGGNTEAFF
NA	TRBV5-4	NA	TRBJ1-2	TGTGCCAGCAGCCCCAACAGACCCCAGAGGGAAAAGGGCTACACCTTC	CASSPNRPQREKGYTF
NA	TRBV25-1	NA	TRBJ2-5	TGTGCCAGCAGTGTTTCAGGAGGTGGGACCCAGTACTTC	CASSVSGGGTQYF
NA	TRBV28	NA	TRBJ1-4	TGTGCCAGCAGTCCCATTGCCAGTCATAGATCTAATGAAAAACTGTTTTTT	CASSPIASHRSNEKLFF
NA	TRBV27	NA	TRBJ2-7	TGTGCCAGCAGTTTTCAGGTGGAAGGTCGGCAGTACTTC	CASSFQVEGRQYF
NA	TRBV27	few	TRBJ2-2	TGTGCCAGCAGTTTATTAGGGGTGAACACCGGGGAGCTGTTTTTT	CASSLLGVNTGELFF
TRBD1	TRBV7-2	NA	TRBJ1-2	TGTGCCAGCAGCCCGGACGACAGGGCTAACTATGGCTACACCTTC	CASSPDDRANYGYTF
NA	TRBV9	NA	TRBJ2-5	TGTGCCAGCAGCGTTGGAGGACTGCAAGAGACCCAGTACTTC	CASSVGGLQETQYF
NA	TRBV18	NA	TRBJ1-4	TGTGCCAGCTCACCACGCGAGGGTATGGGTGAAAAACTGTTTTTT	CASSPREGMGEKLFF
NA	TRBV5-6	NA	TRBJ2-7	TGTGCCAGCAGCTTATGGGGGGCCCTCGAGCAGTACTTC	CASSLWGALEQYF
NA	TRBV6-5	once	TRBJ2-6	TGTGCCACCTCCCGAGGGGGTGCTGGGGCCAACGTCCTGACTTTC	CATSRGGAGANVLTF
NA	TRBV5-1	NA	TRBJ2-7	TGCGCCAGCAGCGAGGACTACGAGCAATACTTC	CASSEDYEQYF
NA	TRBV5-1	once	TRBJ2-1	TGCGCCAGCAGCTCCCTTTTGGGCAGAAAGGACTACAATGAGCAGTTCTTC	CASSSLLGRKDYNEQFF
NA	TRBV19	NA	TRBJ1-4	TGTGCCAGTAGTATAACCAGGTCAGAAAAACTGTTTTTT	CASSITRSEKLFF
TRBD2	TRBV28	NA	TRBJ2-4	TGTGCCAGCAGTTCCGCCGGGACTACCAAGTACTTC	CASSSAGTTKYF
NA	TRBV5-1	NA	TRBJ1-5	TGCGCCAGCAGCTTGGAGGGGGGCCCGCAGCCCCAGCATTTT	CASSLEGGPQPQHF
NA	TRBV2	NA	TRBJ2-7	TGTGCCAGCAGTGAAGGGAGGCCTCAATTACTATACGAGCAGTACTTC	CASSEGRPQLLYEQYF